This T cell receptor (beta chain) was profiled in a study of blood T cell repertoires in COVID-19. Study details: COVID-19 samples, acute and convalescent, were from the United States, Italy and Spain. T cells, B-cell-depleted T cells, or PBMCs provided the cDNA or gDNA that served as material.

In the study's own analysis: By means of reference gene primer amplification, nucleated cell counts were estimated. TCRdb's table, derived via immunoSEQ multiplex PCR, lists solely in-frame clones and lacks some. The V and J calls and the clone size are those of that table, but D and trimming were determined from the DNA. The data contain more than 80,000 clones, 75% to 90% of them seen just once; the ten biggest clones take up approximately 34%. Germline V gene sequence: CDR1 SQVTM, CDR2 ANQGSEA. The CDR3 length is 18 residues. J gave up 1 base and V 3 bases, and 7 bases lay outside the gene matches.

The chain combines TRBV29-1 with TRBJ2-2; 14 nucleotides agree with TRBD2. Input material: peripheral blood. The TCR was taken from an elderly woman with active or convalescent COVID-19. CDR3 sequence (DNA): TGCAGCGTTGATGTTAGGACTAGCGGGGGGATGAACACCGGGGAGCTGTTTTTT. It codes for CSVDVRTSGGMNTGELFF.